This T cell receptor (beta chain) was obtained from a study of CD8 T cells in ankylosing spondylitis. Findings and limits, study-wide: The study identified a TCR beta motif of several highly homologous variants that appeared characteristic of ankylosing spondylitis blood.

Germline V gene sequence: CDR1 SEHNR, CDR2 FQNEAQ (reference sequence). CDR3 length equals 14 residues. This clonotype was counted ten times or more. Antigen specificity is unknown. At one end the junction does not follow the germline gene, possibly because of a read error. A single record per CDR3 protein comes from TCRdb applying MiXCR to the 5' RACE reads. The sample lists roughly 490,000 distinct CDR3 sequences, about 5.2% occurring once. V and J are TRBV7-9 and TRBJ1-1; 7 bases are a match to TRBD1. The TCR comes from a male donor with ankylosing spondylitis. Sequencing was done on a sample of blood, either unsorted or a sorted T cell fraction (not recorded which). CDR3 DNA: TGTGCCAGCAGTTTAGGGACAGTGAACACTGAAGCTTTCTTT. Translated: CASSLGTVNTEAFF.